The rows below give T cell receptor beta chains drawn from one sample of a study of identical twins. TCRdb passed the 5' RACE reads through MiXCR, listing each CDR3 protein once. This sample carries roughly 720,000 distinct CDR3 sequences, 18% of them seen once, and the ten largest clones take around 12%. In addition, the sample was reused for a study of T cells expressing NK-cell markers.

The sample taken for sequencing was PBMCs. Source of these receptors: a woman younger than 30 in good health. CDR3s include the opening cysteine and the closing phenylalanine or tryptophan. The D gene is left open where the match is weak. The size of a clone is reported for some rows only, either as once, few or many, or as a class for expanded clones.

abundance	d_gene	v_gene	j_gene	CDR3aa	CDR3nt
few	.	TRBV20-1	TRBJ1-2	CSARDGKYGYTF	TGCAGTGCCCGGGACGGGAAATATGGCTACACCTTC
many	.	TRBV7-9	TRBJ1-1	CASNFGQNTEAFF	TGTGCCAGCAATTTCGGGCAGAACACTGAAGCTTTCTTT
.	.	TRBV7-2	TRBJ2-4	CASSLTGINIQYF	TGTGCCAGCAGCCTAACTGGTATAAACATTCAGTACTTC
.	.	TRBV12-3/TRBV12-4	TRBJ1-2	CASSLGRGTYGYTF	TGTGCCAGCAGCTTAGGTCGGGGAACTTATGGCTACACCTTC
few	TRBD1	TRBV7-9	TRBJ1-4	CASSFQGANEKLFF	TGTGCCAGCAGCTTCCAGGGGGCTAACGAAAAACTGTTTTTT
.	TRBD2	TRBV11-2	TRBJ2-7	CASTYRRGGDYEQYF	TGTGCCAGCACCTACCGCCGGGGGGGTGACTACGAGCAGTACTTC
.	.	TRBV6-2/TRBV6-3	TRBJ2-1	CASTDGVARIKFF	TGTGCCAGCACCGACGGGGTAGCGAGGATAAAGTTCTTC
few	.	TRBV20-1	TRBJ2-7	CSARDHRANEQYF	TGCAGTGCTAGAGATCACAGGGCGAACGAGCAGTACTTC
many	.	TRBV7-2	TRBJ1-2	CASSFPGGVGYTF	TGTGCCAGCAGCTTCCCCGGAGGGGTTGGCTACACCTTC
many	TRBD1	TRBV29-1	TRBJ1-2	CSAGQGDYGYTF	TGCAGCGCGGGACAGGGAGACTATGGCTACACCTTC
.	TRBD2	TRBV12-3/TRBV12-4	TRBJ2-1	CASSPLAGGFEQFF	TGTGCCAGCAGTCCCCTAGCGGGAGGTTTCGAGCAGTTCTTC
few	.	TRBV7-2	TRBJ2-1	CASRFQLGGNEQFF	TGTGCCAGCAGGTTTCAGCTAGGGGGGAATGAGCAGTTCTTC
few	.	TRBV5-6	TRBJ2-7	CASSLDSGLGVSYEQYF	TGTGCCAGCAGCTTGGACAGTGGGCTAGGGGTCTCCTACGAGCAGTACTTC
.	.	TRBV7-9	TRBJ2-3	CASRTAGTQYF	TGTGCCAGCAGGACGGCGGGTACGCAGTATTTT
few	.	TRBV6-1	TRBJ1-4	CASRGVNEKLFF	TGTGCCAGTCGAGGGGTTAATGAAAAACTGTTTTTT
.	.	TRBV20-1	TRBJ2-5	CSARASAWKTQYF	TGCAGTGCTAGAGCCTCCGCCTGGAAGACCCAGTACTTC
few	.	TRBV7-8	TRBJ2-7	CASSLAPGFYEQYF	TGTGCCAGCAGCTTAGCGCCGGGGTTCTACGAGCAGTACTTC
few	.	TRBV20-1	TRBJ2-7	CSASFGDYEQYF	TGCAGTGCTAGTTTTGGGGACTACGAGCAGTACTTC
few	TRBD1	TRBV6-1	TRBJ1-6	CASRRQGVNSPLHF	TGTGCCAGCAGGCGACAGGGGGTTAATTCACCCCTCCACTTT
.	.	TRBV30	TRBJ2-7	CACARAAGYEQYF	TGTGCCTGTGCCCGAGCGGCTGGGTACGAGCAGTACTTC
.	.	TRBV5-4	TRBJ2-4	CASSLEQGVGNIQYF	TGTGCCAGCAGCTTAGAACAGGGTGTGGGAAACATTCAGTACTTC
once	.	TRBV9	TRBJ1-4	CASSVEGRGNEKLFF	TGTGCCAGCAGCGTAGAGGGACGAGGTAATGAAAAACTGTTTTTT
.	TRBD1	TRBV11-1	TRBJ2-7	CASNPRGTGGHEQYF	TGTGCCAGCAACCCGCGGGGGACAGGGGGCCACGAGCAGTACTTC
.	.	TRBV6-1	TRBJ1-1	CASSNVRIFPDPEAFF	TGTGCCAGCAGCAACGTCAGGATCTTCCCCGACCCTGAAGCTTTCTTT
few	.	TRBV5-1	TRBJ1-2	CASSLADSSNSYGYTF	TGCGCCAGCAGCTTGGCCGACAGTTCAAACTCGTATGGCTACACCTTC
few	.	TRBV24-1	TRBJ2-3	CATGGIDTDTQYF	TGTGCCACCGGAGGGATTGACACAGATACGCAGTATTTT
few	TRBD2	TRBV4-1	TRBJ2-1	CASSQYKAGGPPNEQFF	TGCGCCAGCAGCCAGTACAAAGCGGGGGGCCCGCCCAATGAGCAGTTCTTC
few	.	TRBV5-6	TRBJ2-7	CASSLGLVTYEQYF	TGTGCCAGCAGCTTGGGACTAGTTACCTACGAGCAGTACTTC
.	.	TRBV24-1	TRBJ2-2	CATSDPLNTGELFF	TGTGCCACCAGTGATCCACTAAACACCGGGGAGCTGTTTTTT
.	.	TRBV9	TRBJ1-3	CASSVRLAGSGNTIYF	TGTGCCAGCAGCGTAAGGTTGGCAGGGTCTGGAAACACCATATATTTT
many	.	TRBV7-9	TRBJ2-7	CASSRSYEQYF	TGTGCCAGCAGCCGCTCCTACGAGCAGTACTTC
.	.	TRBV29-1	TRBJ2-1	CSVGVGDNEQFF	TGCAGCGTGGGCGTGGGGGACAATGAGCAGTTCTTC
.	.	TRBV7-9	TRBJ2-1	CASSPWLFSNEQFF	TGTGCCAGCAGCCCCTGGTTGTTTAGCAATGAGCAGTTCTTC
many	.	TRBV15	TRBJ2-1	CATSWENALSSYNEQFF	TGTGCCACCTCATGGGAGAATGCCCTGAGCTCCTACAATGAGCAGTTCTTC
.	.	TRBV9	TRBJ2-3	CASSVGEGDTQYF	TGTGCCAGCAGCGTAGGAGAAGGGGATACGCAGTATTTT
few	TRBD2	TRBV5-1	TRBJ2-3	CASSLVNSGTTDTQYF	TGCGCCAGCAGCTTGGTCAATAGCGGGACCACAGATACGCAGTATTTT